A selection of T cell receptor beta chains follows, all from one sample in a study of technical replicates of blood from a handful of donors. Data came from immunoSEQ multiplex PCR; TCRdb stores just in-frame clones and leaves some out. The table has about 88,000 clones, 90% to 95% seen once; the top ten hold around 0.24%. The sample taken for sequencing was T cells isolated from PBMCs. The receptor source for this set is a human donor in good health. The CDR3 runs from the conserved cysteine through the conserved F or W. The order of the fields is D gene, J gene, clone size, V gene, CDR3 length, CDR3 DNA, CDR3 protein. D genes are given only for firm matches. Clone size appears in some rows only: once, few, many, or a class for an expanded clone.

D: TRBD2; J: TRBJ2-2; size: -; V: TRBV6-4; length: 17; DNA: TGTGCCAGCAGCCAAGGACTAGCGGGGGCGAACACCGGGGAGCTGTTTTTT; CDR3: CASSQGLAGANTGELFF
D: TRBD2; J: TRBJ2-3; size: -; V: TRBV27; length: 19; DNA: TGTGCCAGCCTAGGAGGTAGACCCGGGACTAGCGGGAGCACAGATACGCAGTATTTT; CDR3: CASLGGRPGTSGSTDTQYF
D: -; J: TRBJ1-5; size: -; V: TRBV18; length: 13; DNA: TGTGCCAGCTCACCGGGCGACAAGCAGCCCCAGCATTTT; CDR3: CASSPGDKQPQHF
D: TRBD1; J: TRBJ2-7; size: -; V: TRBV28; length: 14; DNA: TGTGCCAGCAGGTCCAGCCAGGGGGCGAAGGCGGACAGCTTC; CDR3: CASRSSQGAKADSF
D: -; J: TRBJ2-1; size: -; V: TRBV2; length: 13; DNA: TGTGCCAGCAGGCGGTCGGGGTTGGGGGAGCAGTTCTTC; CDR3: CASRRSGLGEQFF
D: TRBD1; J: TRBJ2-7; size: -; V: TRBV29-1; length: 13; DNA: TGCAGCGGGGGGGGACAGGGATCTGGCGAGCAGTACTTC; CDR3: CSGGGQGSGEQYF
D: -; J: TRBJ2-7; size: -; V: TRBV11-3; length: 12; DNA: TGTGCCAGCAGCTTTAGGGGCGGAGAGCAGTACTTC; CDR3: CASSFRGGEQYF
D: TRBD1; J: TRBJ2-7; size: -; V: TRBV19; length: 12; DNA: TGTGCCAGTAGCGACAGGGTGGACGAGCAGTACTTC; CDR3: CASSDRVDEQYF
D: -; J: TRBJ2-7; size: -; V: TRBV4-2; length: 16; DNA: TGTGCCAGCAGCCAAGTTGGTCCAGGGAAGTTTAGCGAGCAGTACTTC; CDR3: CASSQVGPGKFSEQYF
D: -; J: TRBJ1-5; size: -; V: TRBV6-1; length: 15; DNA: TGTGCCAGCAGTGAGGCAGCCTCGGGTGGTCAGCCCCAGCATTTT; CDR3: CASSEAASGGQPQHF
D: TRBD1; J: TRBJ2-1; size: -; V: TRBV7-6; length: 15; DNA: TGTGCCAGCAGCCCCACTAATAACAGGGGGAATGAGCAGTTCTTC; CDR3: CASSPTNNRGNEQFF
D: TRBD2; J: TRBJ2-1; size: -; V: TRBV6-5; length: 13; DNA: TGTGCCAGCAGTTACGTCGGGGGGGATGAGCAGTTCTTC; CDR3: CASSYVGGDEQFF
D: -; J: TRBJ2-7; size: -; V: TRBV11-3; length: 15; DNA: TGTGCCAGCAGCTTAGTAAGGGGCAGGGCCAACGAGCAGTACTTC; CDR3: CASSLVRGRANEQYF
D: TRBD1; J: TRBJ1-1; size: few; V: TRBV19; length: 14; DNA: TGTGCCAGTAGTCTGTCAGGGGGGTATACTGAAGCTTTCTTT; CDR3: CASSLSGGYTEAFF
D: -; J: TRBJ1-4; size: once; V: TRBV11-3; length: 16; DNA: TGTGCCAGCAGCTTAGATCATCAGAGGGCTAATGAAAAACTGTTTTTT; CDR3: CASSLDHQRANEKLFF
D: -; J: TRBJ2-1; size: once; V: TRBV7-8; length: 14; DNA: TGTGCCAGCAGCTTAGCGGGCCCACCCAATGAGCAGTTCTTC; CDR3: CASSLAGPPNEQFF
D: TRBD2; J: TRBJ2-3; size: -; V: TRBV6-6; length: 15; DNA: TGTGCCAGCAGTTACGCGGGAGGGGTCACAGATACGCAGTATTTT; CDR3: CASSYAGGVTDTQYF
D: TRBD1; J: TRBJ2-3; size: -; V: TRBV19; length: 15; DNA: TGTGCCAGTAGTGTACAGGGGTTCGGCACAGATACGCAGTATTTT; CDR3: CASSVQGFGTDTQYF
D: TRBD1; J: TRBJ2-1; size: -; V: TRBV5-1; length: 15; DNA: TGCGCCAGCAGCCAGGACAGGGTCTCCTACAATGAGCAGTTCTTC; CDR3: CASSQDRVSYNEQFF
D: TRBD1; J: TRBJ2-4; size: once; V: TRBV19; length: 15; DNA: TGTGCCAGTAGTATATCCGGGACAGGGCAAAACATTCAGTACTTC; CDR3: CASSISGTGQNIQYF
D: -; J: TRBJ2-7; size: -; V: TRBV4-1; length: 11; DNA: TGCGCCAGCAGCCCTCTTTACGAGCAGTACTTC; CDR3: CASSPLYEQYF
D: TRBD2; J: TRBJ2-3; size: once; V: TRBV2; length: 16; DNA: TGTGCCAGCAGTACTAGCGGGGGGGCAGTGTCAGATACGCAGTATTTT; CDR3: CASSTSGGAVSDTQYF
D: TRBD2; J: TRBJ2-2; size: -; V: TRBV4-1; length: 17; DNA: TGCGCCAGCAGCCAAGATCTACCGGGGGGGCTCACCGGGGAGCTGTTTTTT; CDR3: CASSQDLPGGLTGELFF
D: TRBD2; J: TRBJ2-3; size: -; V: TRBV28; length: 17; DNA: TGTGCCAGCAGTTTACCGGGGGGAGCGGGAGGGATAGATACGCAGTATTTT; CDR3: CASSLPGGAGGIDTQYF
D: TRBD1; J: TRBJ1-1; size: -; V: TRBV7-9; length: 18; DNA: TGTGCCAGCAACACAAAGACCGGGACAGGGGTGTTTGACACTGAAGCTTTCTTT; CDR3: CASNTKTGTGVFDTEAFF
D: -; J: TRBJ1-1; size: -; V: TRBV5-1; length: 14; DNA: TGCGCCAGCAGCTTGATTCAAAACAGTCAAGAAGCTTTCTTT; CDR3: CASSLIQNSQEAFF
D: -; J: TRBJ2-3; size: once; V: TRBV2; length: 17; DNA: TGTGCCAGCAGCCCTCTTATCGGGAGTCTATTCTCAGATACGCAGTATTTT; CDR3: CASSPLIGSLFSDTQYF
D: TRBD1; J: TRBJ2-5; size: -; V: TRBV5-8; length: 14; DNA: TGTGCCAGCAGCCTCAGACAGGGGTCAGAGACCCAGTACTTC; CDR3: CASSLRQGSETQYF
D: -; J: TRBJ2-2; size: -; V: TRBV18; length: 15; DNA: TGTGCCAGCTCACCCCAGACACTTGCCACCGGGGAGCTGTTTTTT; CDR3: CASSPQTLATGELFF
D: TRBD2; J: TRBJ2-2; size: -; V: TRBV7-2; length: 15; DNA: TGTGCCAGCAAAGGGACTAGCGTTAGCACCGGGGAGCTGTTTTTT; CDR3: CASKGTSVSTGELFF
D: TRBD1; J: TRBJ1-1; size: few; V: TRBV18; length: 16; DNA: TGTGCCAGCTCACCTAACGACAGGGGGCGGATCACTGAAGCTTTCTTT; CDR3: CASSPNDRGRITEAFF
D: TRBD1; J: TRBJ2-2; size: -; V: TRBV5-1; length: 14; DNA: TGCGCCAGCGGATACGGACAGGGAGCCGGGGAGCTGTTTTTT; CDR3: CASGYGQGAGELFF
D: TRBD1; J: TRBJ1-5; size: -; V: TRBV29-1; length: 13; DNA: TGCAGCGTCCGGACAGGGGGCACTCAGCCCCAGCATTTT; CDR3: CSVRTGGTQPQHF
D: -; J: TRBJ1-5; size: -; V: TRBV10-3; length: 13; DNA: TGTGCCAACCGTTCCGGGGGCAATCAGCCCCAGCATTTT; CDR3: CANRSGGNQPQHF
D: TRBD1; J: TRBJ1-6; size: -; V: TRBV27; length: 17; DNA: TGTGCCAGCAGTTTAGGAAACAGGGGGCCCTATAATTCACCCCTCCACTTT; CDR3: CASSLGNRGPYNSPLHF
D: TRBD1; J: TRBJ2-5; size: -; V: TRBV5-6; length: 17; DNA: TGTGCCAGCAGCTTGGCCCCCCGGGGACAGGAGAAAGAGACCCAGTACTTC; CDR3: CASSLAPRGQEKETQYF
D: -; J: TRBJ2-5; size: -; V: TRBV5-4; length: 12; DNA: TGTGCCAGCAGCCCGTACCAAGAGACCCAGTACTTC; CDR3: CASSPYQETQYF
D: TRBD2; J: TRBJ2-7; size: few; V: TRBV7-9; length: 15; DNA: TGTGCCAGCAGCGGCAGACTAGCGGGATTCTACGAGCAGTACTTC; CDR3: CASSGRLAGFYEQYF
D: TRBD2; J: TRBJ2-3; size: -; V: TRBV5-1; length: 16; DNA: TGCGCCAGCAGCTGGAGGCTAGCGGGGACCACAGATACGCAGTATTTT; CDR3: CASSWRLAGTTDTQYF
D: -; J: TRBJ2-1; size: -; V: TRBV6-5; length: 12; DNA: TGTGCCAGCAGTTCCCTGGCCAATGAGCAGTTCTTC; CDR3: CASSSLANEQFF